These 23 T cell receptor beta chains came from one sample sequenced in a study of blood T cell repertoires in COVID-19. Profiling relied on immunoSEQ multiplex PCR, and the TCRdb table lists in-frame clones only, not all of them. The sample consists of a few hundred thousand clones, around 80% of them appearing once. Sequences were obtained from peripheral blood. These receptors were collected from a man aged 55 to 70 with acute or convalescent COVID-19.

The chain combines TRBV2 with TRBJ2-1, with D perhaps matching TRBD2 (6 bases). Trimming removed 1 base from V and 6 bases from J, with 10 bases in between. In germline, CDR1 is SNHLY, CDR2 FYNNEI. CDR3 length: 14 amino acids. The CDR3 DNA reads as TGTGCCAGCAGTGAAGGGAGAGCGGGCAATGAGCAGTTCTTC. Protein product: CASSEGRAGNEQFF.

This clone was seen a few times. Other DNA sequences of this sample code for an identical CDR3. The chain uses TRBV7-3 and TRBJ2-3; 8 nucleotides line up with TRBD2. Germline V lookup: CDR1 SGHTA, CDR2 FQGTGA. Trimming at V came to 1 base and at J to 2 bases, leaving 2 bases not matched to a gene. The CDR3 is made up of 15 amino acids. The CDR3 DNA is TGTGCCAGCAGCTTAAGCGGGGGGAACACAGATACGCAGTATTTT. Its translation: CASSLSGGNTDTQYF.

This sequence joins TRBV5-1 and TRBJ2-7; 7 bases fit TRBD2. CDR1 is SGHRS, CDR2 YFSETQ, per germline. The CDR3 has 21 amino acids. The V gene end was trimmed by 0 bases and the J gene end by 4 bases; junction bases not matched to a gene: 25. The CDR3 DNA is TGCGCCAGCAGCTTGGGAAGGACTTGGGCGGGGGACGGTGAAGGGCATTACGAGCAGTACTTC. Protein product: CASSLGRTWAGDGEGHYEQYF.

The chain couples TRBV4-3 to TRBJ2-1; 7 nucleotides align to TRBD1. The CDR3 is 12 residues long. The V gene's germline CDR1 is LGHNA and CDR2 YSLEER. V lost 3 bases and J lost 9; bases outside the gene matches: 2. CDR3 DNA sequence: TGCGCCAGCAGCCAGACAGGGAGTGAGCAGTTCTTC. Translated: CASSQTGSEQFF.

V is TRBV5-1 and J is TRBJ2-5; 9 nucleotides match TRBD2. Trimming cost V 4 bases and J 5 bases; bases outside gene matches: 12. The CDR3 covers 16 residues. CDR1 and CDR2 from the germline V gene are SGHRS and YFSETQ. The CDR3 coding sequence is TGCGCCAGCAGCACGAACGGCGGGAGGGCAAAGGAGACCCAGTACTTC. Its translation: CASSTNGGRAKETQYF.

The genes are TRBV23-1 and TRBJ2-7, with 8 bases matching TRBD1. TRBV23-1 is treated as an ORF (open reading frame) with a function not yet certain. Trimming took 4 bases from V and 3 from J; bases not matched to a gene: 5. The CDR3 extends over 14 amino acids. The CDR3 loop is CASSPRTGLYEQYF. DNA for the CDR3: TGCGCCAGCAGTCCGAGGACAGGGCTCTACGAGCAGTACTTC.

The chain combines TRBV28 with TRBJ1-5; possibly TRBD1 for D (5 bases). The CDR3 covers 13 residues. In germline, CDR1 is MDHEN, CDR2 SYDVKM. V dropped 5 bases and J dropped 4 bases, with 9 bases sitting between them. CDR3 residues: CASSQQDNQPQHF. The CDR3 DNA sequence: TGTGCCAGCAGTCAACAGGATAATCAGCCCCAGCATTTT.

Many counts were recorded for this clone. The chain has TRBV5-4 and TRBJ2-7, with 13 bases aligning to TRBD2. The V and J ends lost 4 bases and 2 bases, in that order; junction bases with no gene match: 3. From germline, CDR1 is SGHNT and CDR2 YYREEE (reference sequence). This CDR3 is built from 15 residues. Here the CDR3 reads CASSGGLAGAYEQYF. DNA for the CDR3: TGTGCCAGCAGCGGTGGACTAGCGGGAGCCTACGAGCAGTACTTC.

The CDR3 reads CASSLQQGGNEQFF. In DNA, the CDR3 is TGTGCCAGCAGCTTACAACAGGGGGGGAATGAGCAGTTCTTC. The chain is built from TRBV7-9 and TRBJ2-1; TRBD1 might be the D (8 bases). Germline V gene lookup returns CDR1 SEHNR and CDR2 FQNEAQ (reference sequence). V was trimmed by 2 bases and J by 7 bases, leaving 12 bases between them. The CDR3 extends over 14 amino acids.

CDR3 sequence: CASSPPPPRRSNQPQHF. Written as DNA, the CDR3 is TGTGCCAGCTCACCACCGCCCCCCAGGCGCAGCAATCAGCCCCAGCATTTT. V usage is TRBV18 and J usage is TRBJ1-5; D gene ambiguous. Trimming stripped 0 bases from V and 1 base from J, with 13 bases between. The CDR3 consists of 17 residues. CDR1 KGHSH and CDR2 LQKENI come from the germline V gene.

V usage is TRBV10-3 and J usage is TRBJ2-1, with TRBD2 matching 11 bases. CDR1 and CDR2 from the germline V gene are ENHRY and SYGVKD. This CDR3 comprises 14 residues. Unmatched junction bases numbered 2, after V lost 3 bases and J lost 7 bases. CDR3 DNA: TGTGCCATCAGTGAAGGGACTAGCGGAAATGAGCAGTTCTTC. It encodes CAISEGTSGNEQFF.

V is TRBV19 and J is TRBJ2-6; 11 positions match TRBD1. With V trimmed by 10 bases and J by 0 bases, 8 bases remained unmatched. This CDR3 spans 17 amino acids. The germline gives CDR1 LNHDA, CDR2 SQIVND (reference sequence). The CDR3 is CATRRGTGGSGANVLTF. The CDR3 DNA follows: TGTGCCACTCGCCGCGGGACAGGGGGCTCTGGGGCCAACGTCCTGACTTTC.

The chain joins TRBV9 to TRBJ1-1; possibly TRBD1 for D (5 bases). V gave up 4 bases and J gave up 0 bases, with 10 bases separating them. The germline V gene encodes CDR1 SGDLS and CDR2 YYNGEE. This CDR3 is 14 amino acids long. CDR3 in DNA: TGTGCCAGCAGCATTAAGGGGTTGAACACTGAAGCTTTCTTT. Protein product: CASSIKGLNTEAFF. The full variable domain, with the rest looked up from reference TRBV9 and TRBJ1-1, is DSGVTQTPKHLITATGQRVTLRCSPRSGDLSVYWYQQSLDQGLQFLIQYYNGEERAKGNILERFSAQQFPDLHSELNLSSLELGDSALYFCASSIKGLNTEAFFGQGTRLTVV.

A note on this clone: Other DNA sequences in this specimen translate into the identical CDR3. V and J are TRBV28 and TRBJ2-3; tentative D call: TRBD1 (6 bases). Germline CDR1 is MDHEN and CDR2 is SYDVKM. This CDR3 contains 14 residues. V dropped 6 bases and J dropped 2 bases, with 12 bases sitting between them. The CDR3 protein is CASRPTGITDTQYF. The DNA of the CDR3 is TGTGCCAGCAGGCCAACAGGGATCACAGATACGCAGTATTTT. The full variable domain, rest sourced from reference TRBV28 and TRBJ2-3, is DVKVTQSSRYLVKRTGEKVFLECVQDMDHENMFWYRQDPGLGLRLIYFSYDVKMKEKGDIPEGYSVSREKKERFSLILESASTNQTSMYLCASRPTGITDTQYFGPGTRLTVL.

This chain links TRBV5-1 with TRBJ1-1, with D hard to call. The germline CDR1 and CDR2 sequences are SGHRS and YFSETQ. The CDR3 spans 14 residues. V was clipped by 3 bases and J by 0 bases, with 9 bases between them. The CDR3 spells CASSSGGMNTEAFF. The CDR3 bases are TGCGCCAGCAGCTCTGGTGGCATGAACACTGAAGCTTTCTTT.

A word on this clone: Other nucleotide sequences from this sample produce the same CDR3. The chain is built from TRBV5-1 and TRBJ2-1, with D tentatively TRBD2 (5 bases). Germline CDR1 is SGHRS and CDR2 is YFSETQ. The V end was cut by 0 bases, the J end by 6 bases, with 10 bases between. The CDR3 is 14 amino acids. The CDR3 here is CASSLGASSNEQFF. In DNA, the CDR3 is TGCGCCAGCAGCTTGGGGGCTAGCAGCAATGAGCAGTTCTTC.

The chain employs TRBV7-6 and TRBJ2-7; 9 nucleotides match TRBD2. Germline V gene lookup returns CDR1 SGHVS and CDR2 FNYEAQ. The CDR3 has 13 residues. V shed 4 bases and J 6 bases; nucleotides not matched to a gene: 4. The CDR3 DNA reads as TGTGCCAGCAGCTCCGCTAGCGGGACCGAGCAGTACTTC. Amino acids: CASSSASGTEQYF.

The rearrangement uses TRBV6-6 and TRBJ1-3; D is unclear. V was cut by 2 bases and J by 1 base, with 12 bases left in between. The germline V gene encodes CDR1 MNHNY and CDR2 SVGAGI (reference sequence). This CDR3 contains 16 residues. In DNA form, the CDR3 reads TGTGCCAGCAGTTACGATATGGGGAGGTCTGGAAACACCATATATTTT. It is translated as CASSYDMGRSGNTIYF.

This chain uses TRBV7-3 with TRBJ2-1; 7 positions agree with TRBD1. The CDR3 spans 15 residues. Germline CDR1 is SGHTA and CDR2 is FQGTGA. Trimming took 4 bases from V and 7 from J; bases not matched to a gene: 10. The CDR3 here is CASSSGTVSRNEQFF. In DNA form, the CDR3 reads TGTGCCAGCAGCTCCGGGACAGTAAGTCGAAATGAGCAGTTCTTC.

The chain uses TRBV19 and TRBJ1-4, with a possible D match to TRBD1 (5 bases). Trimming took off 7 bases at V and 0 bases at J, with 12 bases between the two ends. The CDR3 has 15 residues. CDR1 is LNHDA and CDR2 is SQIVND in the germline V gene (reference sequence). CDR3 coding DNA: TGTGCCAGTACCCGGAGGGACTCAACTAATGAAAAACTGTTTTTT. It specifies CASTRRDSTNEKLFF.

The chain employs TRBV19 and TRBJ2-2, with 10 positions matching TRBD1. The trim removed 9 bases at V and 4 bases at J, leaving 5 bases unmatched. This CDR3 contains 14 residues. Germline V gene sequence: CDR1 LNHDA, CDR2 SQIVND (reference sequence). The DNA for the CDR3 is TGTGCCAGCAGCCGGGACAGGGGCACCGGGGAGCTGTTTTTT. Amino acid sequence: CASSRDRGTGELFF.

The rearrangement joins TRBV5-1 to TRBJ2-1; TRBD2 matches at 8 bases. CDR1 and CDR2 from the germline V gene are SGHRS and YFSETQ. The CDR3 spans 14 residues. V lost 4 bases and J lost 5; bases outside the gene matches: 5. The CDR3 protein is CASSLSGANNEQFF. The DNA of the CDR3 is TGCGCCAGCAGCCTTAGCGGGGCAAACAATGAGCAGTTCTTC. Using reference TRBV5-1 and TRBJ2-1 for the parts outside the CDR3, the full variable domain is KAGVTQTPRYLIKTRGQQVTLSCSPISGHRSVSWYQQTPGQGLQFLFEYFSETQRNKGNFPGRFSGRQFSNSRSEMNVSTLELGDSALYLCASSLSGANNEQFFGPGTRLTVL.

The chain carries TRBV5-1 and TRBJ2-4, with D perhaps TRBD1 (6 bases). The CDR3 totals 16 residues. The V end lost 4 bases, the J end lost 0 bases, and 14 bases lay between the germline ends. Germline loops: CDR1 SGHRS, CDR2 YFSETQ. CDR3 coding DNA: TGCGCCAGCAGCCAGGGGATCGGAGCAGCCAAAAACATTCAGTACTTC. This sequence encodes CASSQGIGAAKNIQYF.